The 3 T cell receptor beta chains in this list originate from one sample, sequenced in a study of T cells in Graves' hyperthyroidism and ophthalmopathy. TCR beta CDR3 regions were amplified from RNA. Researchers ran a first-round RT-PCR on the TCR CDR3 using the HTBI primer set. TCRdb reprocessed the multiplex PCR reads with MiXCR, giving one entry per CDR3 protein. The sample lists over 550,000 distinct CDR3 sequences; 16% were seen once. Sequencing used blood. These receptors were taken from a woman aged 18-30 years with Graves' hyperthyroidism.

In this sample, this clonotype turned up many times. This chain uses TRBV7-9 with TRBJ1-4; D possibly corresponds to TRBD1 (6 bases). The CDR3 runs 16 residues. Germline CDR1 is SEHNR and CDR2 is FQNEAQ (reference sequence). Between the trimmed V and J ends, which lost 5 bases and 7 bases, there was a span of 20 bases. The DNA of the CDR3 is TGTGCCAGCAGCAAACCTTACGGGACAAAGCTTGAAAAACTGTTTTTT. It encodes CASSKPYGTKLEKLFF.

This clonotype was seen more than once but under ten times. The gene calls are TRBV4-3 and TRBJ2-7, with a tentative D call TRBD2 (5 bases). The CDR3 contains 14 residues. V was pared by 0 bases and J by 4 bases, with 10 bases between. The germline V gene encodes CDR1 LGHNA and CDR2 YSLEER. CDR3 in amino acids: CASSQDHEGYEQYF. CDR3 DNA sequence: TGCGCCAGCAGCCAAGATCATGAGGGTTACGAGCAGTACTTC.

This clonotype has at least ten counts. The chain joins TRBV15 to TRBJ1-4; D unresolved. Germline V CDR1 and CDR2: LNHNV, YYDKDF (reference sequence). This CDR3 comprises 11 residues. The V and J ends lost 1 base and 10 bases respectively, with 4 bases between them. CDR3 loop: CATSRGGKLFF. CDR3 coding DNA: TGTGCCACCAGCAGAGGCGGAAAACTGTTTTTT.